This TCR beta chain was identified during a study of blood T cell repertoires in COVID-19. Produced via immunoSEQ multiplex PCR; TCRdb's table is partial and in-frame only. The sample includes over 200,000 clones, about nine tenths of them seen just once. Germline CDR1 is DFQATT and CDR2 is SNEGSKA (reference sequence). V was trimmed by 3 bases and J by 0 bases, leaving 5 bases between them. The CDR3 has 12 amino acids. The sample consisted of peripheral blood. The chain employs TRBV20-1 and TRBJ1-2; D not certain. This receptor was taken from a man aged 45-60 years with COVID-19, enrolled during active disease. For the CDR3, the DNA is TGCAGTGCTAGTGCGGCTAACTATGGCTACACCTTC. This sequence encodes CSASAANYGYTF.